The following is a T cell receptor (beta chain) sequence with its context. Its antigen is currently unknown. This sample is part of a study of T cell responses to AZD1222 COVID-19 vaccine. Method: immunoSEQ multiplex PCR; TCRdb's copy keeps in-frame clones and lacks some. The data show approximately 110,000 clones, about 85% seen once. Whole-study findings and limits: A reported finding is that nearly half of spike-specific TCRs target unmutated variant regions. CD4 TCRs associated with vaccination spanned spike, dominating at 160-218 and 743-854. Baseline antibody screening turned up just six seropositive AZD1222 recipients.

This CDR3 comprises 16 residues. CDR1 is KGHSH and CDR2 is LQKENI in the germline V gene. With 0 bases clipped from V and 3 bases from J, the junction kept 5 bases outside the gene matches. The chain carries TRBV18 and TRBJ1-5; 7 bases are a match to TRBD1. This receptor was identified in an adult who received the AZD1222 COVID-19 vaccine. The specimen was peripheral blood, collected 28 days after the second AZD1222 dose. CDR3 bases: TGTGCCAGCTCACCACCCGGGGACAGCTTCAATCAGCCCCAGCATTTT. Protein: CASSPPGDSFNQPQHF.